The clone carrying this TCR beta chain was seen only a few times. Using its own MiXCR run on the RT-PCR reads, TCRdb lists one record per CDR3 protein. The sample shows hundreds of thousands of distinct CDR3 sequences, about 17% of them seen only once. Trimming removed 5 bases from V and 5 bases from J, with 12 bases in between. Per the germline V gene, CDR1 is SGHDN and CDR2 is FVKESK. The CDR3 is 13 residues long. This entry is derived from a study of response to subunit inactivated influenza vaccine. The gene calls are TRBV14 and TRBJ1-1; no clear D gene. The sequenced sample was CD4+ T cells sorted from PBMCs, obtained around 25 months after vaccination. The sequence was obtained from a man aged 50-75 years who received an inactivated influenza vaccine. CDR3 residues: CASSYYGATEAFF. The CDR3 region has the DNA TGTGCCAGCAGCTACTACGGAGCAACTGAAGCTTTCTTT.